The following is a T cell receptor (beta chain) sequence with its context. CDR1 is GTSNPN and CDR2 is SVGIG in the germline V gene (reference sequence). The V end lost 5 bases, the J end lost 1 base, and 11 bases lay between the germline ends. This CDR3 has 13 residues. Profiling relied on immunoSEQ multiplex PCR, and the TCRdb table lists in-frame clones only, not all of them. This table holds hundreds of thousands of clones, around 87% found once. These data belong to a study of shared T cell receptors in the human thymus. These data also featured in a second study, about human thymus T cells.

The sequence derives from a boy under two years old with a congenital heart defect. The specimen was thymocytes. The chain carries TRBV30 and TRBJ1-1; TRBD1 is a possible D gene (5 bases). The CDR3 reads CAWLTVWNTEAFF. As DNA, the CDR3 is TGTGCCTGGTTGACAGTCTGGAACACTGAAGCTTTCTTT.